This TCR beta chain is drawn from a study of cytomegalovirus exposure and HLA in healthy donors. The J segment lost 6 bases and the V segment lost 1 base, leaving 3 bases of the junction unmatched. There are 16 residues in the CDR3. Per germline, CDR1 MGHRA and CDR2 YSYEKL. This PCR relied on a set of 60 Vbeta primers and 13 Jbeta primers. Assay used: immunoSEQ multiplex PCR; TCRdb lists only in-frame clones, some missing. The table records roughly 200,000 clones, less than 90% of them present only once. This sequence joins TRBV4-1 and TRBJ2-1, with 13 bases matching TRBD2. The TCR sequence derives from a woman aged 25 to 39 in good health and CMV-seronegative. The specimen sequenced was PBMCs. The CDR3 DNA follows: TGCGCCAGCAGCCAAGCGGGACTAGCGGGACTCAATGAGCAGTTCTTC. The encoded protein is CASSQAGLAGLNEQFF.